The rows below give T cell receptor beta chains drawn from one sample of a study of blood T cell repertoires in COVID-19. Here immunoSEQ multiplex PCR was the method, and the copy in TCRdb shows in-frame clones only, minus some. The repertoire holds 150,000 to 200,000 clones, with about 87% as singletons. Sequencing input: peripheral blood. These receptors came from a man aged 18 to 29 with active or convalescent COVID-19. CDR3s include the opening cysteine and the closing phenylalanine or tryptophan. Each record gives: clone size, D gene, V gene, J gene, CDR3 DNA, CDR3 protein. A D gene is named only where the DNA matches it firmly. Clone size is shown for a subset of rows, as once, few, many or a class of expanded clone.

.	.	TRBV4-1	TRBJ1-1	TGCGCCAGCAGCTTCGGTATGAACACTGAAGCTTTCTTT	CASSFGMNTEAFF
.	TRBD1	TRBV27	TRBJ1-2	TGTGCCAGCAGCCGGGACAGGGGGCTCAAAGGCTACACCTTC	CASSRDRGLKGYTF
.	.	TRBV28	TRBJ2-7	TGTGCCAGCAGTTTATCCCTCCGGGGTACCTACGAGCAGTACTTC	CASSLSLRGTYEQYF
.	TRBD2	TRBV11-3	TRBJ2-7	TGTGCCAGCAGCGGCTTCCGGACTAGCGCGATCCCGGGGGAGCAGTACTTC	CASSGFRTSAIPGEQYF
once	.	TRBV6-6	TRBJ2-3	TGTGCCAGCAGTCGACTAGCAGATACGCAGTATTTT	CASSRLADTQYF
.	.	TRBV6-6	TRBJ2-2	TGTGCCAGCAGATCCAACGATAAAGGGAGAACCGGGGAGCTGTTTTTT	CASRSNDKGRTGELFF
once	TRBD2	TRBV27	TRBJ2-1	TGTGCCAGCAGTTCTCTAGCGGGGGCCTACAATGAGCAGTTCTTC	CASSSLAGAYNEQFF
.	TRBD2	TRBV4-1	TRBJ2-1	TGCGCCAGCAGCCAAGTTACCAGCGGGGTGTACAATGAGCAGTTCTTC	CASSQVTSGVYNEQFF
.	TRBD1	TRBV24-1	TRBJ1-2	TGTGCCACCCAACAGGGGGATTATGGCTACACCTTC	CATQQGDYGYTF
many	TRBD1	TRBV29-1	TRBJ1-5	TGCAGCGTCGGCGGACAGGGTGCGGGTCAGCCCCAGCATTTT	CSVGGQGAGQPQHF
once	TRBD2	TRBV7-2	TRBJ2-7	TGTGCCAGCAGCTTTGGCGGGAGCAACAACTACGAGCAGTACTTC	CASSFGGSNNYEQYF
once	.	TRBV7-3	TRBJ2-1	TGTGCCAGCAGCAAATACGGAGGGTTGGAGCAGTTCTTC	CASSKYGGLEQFF
once	.	TRBV18	TRBJ2-3	TGTGCCAGCTCAGGCTTCACGTCCACAGATACGCAGTATTTT	CASSGFTSTDTQYF
.	.	TRBV29-1	TRBJ2-1	TGCAGCGTGTCCCCCACTCGAATCAATGAGCAGTTCTTC	CSVSPTRINEQFF
.	TRBD1	TRBV7-2	TRBJ1-1	TGTGCCAGCAGCTTAGCAGCATCCGGACAGGGGACTGAAGCTTTCTTT	CASSLAASGQGTEAFF
.	.	TRBV4-2	TRBJ1-4	TGTGCCAGCAGCCAAATGTTACAGGGTGAAAAACTGTTTTTT	CASSQMLQGEKLFF
.	.	TRBV19	TRBJ1-1	TGTGCCAGTAAATTTGGGGCAGCCGAATGGTACACTGAAGCTTTCTTT	CASKFGAAEWYTEAFF
.	.	TRBV2	TRBJ1-5	TGTGCCAGCAGTGAAGAAGGGGATAGCAATCAGCCCCAGCATTTT	CASSEEGDSNQPQHF
.	.	TRBV11-3	TRBJ2-1	TGTGCCAGCAGCTTGGCTGGGGGGACCTACAATGAGCAGTTCTTC	CASSLAGGTYNEQFF
few	TRBD1	TRBV4-2	TRBJ1-2	TGTGCCAGCGGGTGGACAGGGCCCGCCAGCTACACCTTC	CASGWTGPASYTF
few	.	TRBV6-5	TRBJ1-5	TGTGCCAGCAGTTGGCAGGGGAATCAGCCCCAGCATTTT	CASSWQGNQPQHF
.	.	TRBV3-1/TRBV3-2	TRBJ1-4	TGTGCCAGCAGCCAAGTGGGTCATGTCGACTCCAAGAATGAAAAACTGTTTTTT	CASSQVGHVDSKNEKLFF
.	.	TRBV19	TRBJ1-2	TGTGCCAGTAGCATGCCCCCGGGAACCTCCCGCTATGGCTACACCTTC	CASSMPPGTSRYGYTF
.	.	TRBV11-2	TRBJ2-3	TGTGCCAGCAGGTTTCGGGACTCCCTCTTTTTCACAGATACGCAGTATTTT	CASRFRDSLFFTDTQYF
.	.	TRBV12-3/TRBV12-4	TRBJ2-7	TGTGCCAGCAGTTTAGCAGGGGATGGAGAGCAGTACTTC	CASSLAGDGEQYF
once	.	TRBV24-1	TRBJ2-7	TGTGCCACCAGTTCAACCGACAGTTCTTCCTACGAGCAGTACTTC	CATSSTDSSSYEQYF
once	.	TRBV24-1	TRBJ1-5	TGTGCCACCAGTGATCCCGCAACAGGGCACTCGGGGCCCCAGCATTTT	CATSDPATGHSGPQHF
.	.	TRBV7-9	TRBJ1-5	TGTGCCAGCAGCTTAAGTATCGGGGGGAATCAGCCCCAGCATTTT	CASSLSIGGNQPQHF
.	TRBD1	TRBV6-5	TRBJ2-3	TGTGCCAGCAGACCGGGACAGGGTGTCGTTACGCAGTATTTT	CASRPGQGVVTQYF
.	TRBD1	TRBV5-1	TRBJ1-2	TGCGCCAGCAGCTCGGGACAGGACTATGGCTACACCTTC	CASSSGQDYGYTF
.	.	TRBV20-1	TRBJ2-1	TGCAGTGCTAGTGGGGACTTCAATGAGCAGTTCTTC	CSASGDFNEQFF
.	TRBD1	TRBV18	TRBJ1-1	TGTGCCAGCTCACCGGGGACAGGGCTGATAGCTTTCTTT	CASSPGTGLIAFF
.	.	TRBV9	TRBJ2-1	TGTGCCAGCAGCGTAGATGCGGGCTACAATGAGCAGTTCTTC	CASSVDAGYNEQFF
.	.	TRBV4-2	TRBJ2-7	TGTGCCAGTAGCCCACTCGTCGGGGCCTACGAGCAGTACTTC	CASSPLVGAYEQYF
.	.	TRBV11-2	TRBJ2-2	TGTGCCAGCAGCCCATCGGCGAACACCGGGGAGCTGTTTTTT	CASSPSANTGELFF
.	.	TRBV11-3	TRBJ2-7	TGTGCCAGCAGCTTAGAATTGGGTCTAGGCGAGCAGTACTTC	CASSLELGLGEQYF
once	.	TRBV15	TRBJ2-2	TGTGCCACCAGCAGGGGGGGATTGGGCACCGGGGAGCTGTTTTTT	CATSRGGLGTGELFF
.	TRBD2	TRBV2	TRBJ2-5	TGTGCCAGCAGTGAGCGCAGGGAGGGGGAGACCCAGTACTTC	CASSERREGETQYF
.	.	TRBV2	TRBJ1-1	TGTGCCAGCAGTGATAGTTTGGGGGGGAACACTGAAGCTTTCTTT	CASSDSLGGNTEAFF
.	.	TRBV4-2	TRBJ2-3	TGTGCCAGCAGCCGGCGACTAGTTGGAGATACGCAGTATTTT	CASSRRLVGDTQYF
.	.	TRBV29-1	TRBJ2-1	TGCAGCGTTGAACGGTATGAGCAGTTCTTC	CSVERYEQFF
once	TRBD2	TRBV7-9	TRBJ2-1	TGTGCCAGCAGTGTGGTACTAGCGGACGGAAACCTCCCCTACAATGAGCAGTTCTTC	CASSVVLADGNLPYNEQFF
.	.	TRBV3-1/TRBV3-2	TRBJ2-2	TGTGCCAGCAGCTACCTCAAACTTACCGACGGGAGAAACACCGGGGAGCTGTTTTTT	CASSYLKLTDGRNTGELFF